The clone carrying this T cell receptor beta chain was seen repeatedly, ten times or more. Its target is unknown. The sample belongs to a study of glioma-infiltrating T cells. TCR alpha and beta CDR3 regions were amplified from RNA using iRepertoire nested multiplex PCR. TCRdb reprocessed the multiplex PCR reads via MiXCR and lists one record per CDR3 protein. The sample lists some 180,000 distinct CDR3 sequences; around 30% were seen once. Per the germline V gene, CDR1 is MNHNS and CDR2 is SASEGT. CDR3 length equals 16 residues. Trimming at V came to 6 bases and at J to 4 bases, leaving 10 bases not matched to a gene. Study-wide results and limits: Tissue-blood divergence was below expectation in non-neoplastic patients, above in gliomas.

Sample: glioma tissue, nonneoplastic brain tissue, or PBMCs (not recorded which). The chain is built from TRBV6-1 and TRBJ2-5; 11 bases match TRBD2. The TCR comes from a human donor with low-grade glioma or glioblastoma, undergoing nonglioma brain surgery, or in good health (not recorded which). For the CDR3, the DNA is TGTGCCAGCAGCCATCTACTAGCGGGAGAAATAGAGACCCAGTACTTC. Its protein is CASSHLLAGEIETQYF.